The 3 T cell receptor beta chains in this list originate from one sample, sequenced in a study of blood T cell repertoires in COVID-19. The method was immunoSEQ multiplex PCR; TCRdb's version includes in-frame clones alone and lacks a portion of them. The sample carries approximately 120,000 clones, roughly 86% recorded once. What was sequenced was peripheral blood. The receptor source for this set is a human donor in a cohort sampled during active COVID-19.

The chain has TRBV2 and TRBJ1-5; 9 nucleotides line up with TRBD1. Germline-derived CDR1 and CDR2 are SNHLY and FYNNEI. CDR3 length equals 15 residues. J was trimmed by 2 bases and V by 7 bases; bases with no gene match: 6. In nucleotides, the CDR3 is TGTGCCAGCAACGACAGGGGGAGCGGCAATCAGCCCCAGCATTTT. The encoded protein is CASNDRGSGNQPQHF.

J is TRBJ2-1 and V is TRBV7-8; possibly TRBD2 for D (5 bases). Trimming took 2 bases from V and 9 from J, leaving 14 bases between them. There are 14 residues in the CDR3. Germline-derived CDR1 and CDR2 are SGHVS and FQNEAQ. The CDR3 loop is CASSLSGLAGEQFF. The CDR3, as DNA: TGTGCCAGCAGCTTAAGTGGTCTTGCGGGTGAGCAGTTCTTC. Variable domain in full (rest from reference TRBV7-8 and TRBJ2-1): GAGVSQSPRYKVAKRGQDVALRCDPISGHVSLFWYQQALGQGPEFLTYFQNEAQLDKSGLPSDRFFAERPEGSVSTLKIQRTQQEDSAVYLCASSLSGLAGEQFFGPGTRLTVL.

Only one count was recorded for this clone. The CDR3 reads CASNRENGYRTNEKLFF. As DNA, the CDR3 is TGTGCCAGTAACCGGGAGAATGGGTATCGGACTAATGAAAAACTGTTTTTT. This rearrangement joins TRBV19 to TRBJ1-4; D remains unclear. Between the trimmed V and J ends, which lost 7 bases and 2 bases, there was a span of 20 bases. CDR3 length: 17 amino acids. Germline V lookup: CDR1 LNHDA, CDR2 SQIVND (reference sequence).